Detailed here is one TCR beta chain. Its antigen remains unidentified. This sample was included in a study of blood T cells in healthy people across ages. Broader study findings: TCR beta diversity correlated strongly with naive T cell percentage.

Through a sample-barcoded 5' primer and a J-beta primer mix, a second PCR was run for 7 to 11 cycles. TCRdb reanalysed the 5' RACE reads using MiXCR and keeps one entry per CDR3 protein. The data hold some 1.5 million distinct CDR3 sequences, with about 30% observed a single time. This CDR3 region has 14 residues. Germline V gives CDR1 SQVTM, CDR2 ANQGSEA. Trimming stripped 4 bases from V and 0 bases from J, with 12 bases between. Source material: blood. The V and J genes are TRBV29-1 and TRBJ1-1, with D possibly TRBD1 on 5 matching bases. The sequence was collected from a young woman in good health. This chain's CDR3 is CSVARQGLNTEAFF. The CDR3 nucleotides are TGCAGCGTTGCCCGGCAGGGCTTGAACACTGAAGCTTTCTTT. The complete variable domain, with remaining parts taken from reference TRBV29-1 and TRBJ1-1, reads SAVISQKPSRDICQRGTSLTIQCQVDSQVTMMFWYRQQPGQSLTLIATANQGSEATYESGFVIDKFPISRPNLTFSTLTVSNMSPEDSSIYLCSVARQGLNTEAFFGQGTRLTVV.